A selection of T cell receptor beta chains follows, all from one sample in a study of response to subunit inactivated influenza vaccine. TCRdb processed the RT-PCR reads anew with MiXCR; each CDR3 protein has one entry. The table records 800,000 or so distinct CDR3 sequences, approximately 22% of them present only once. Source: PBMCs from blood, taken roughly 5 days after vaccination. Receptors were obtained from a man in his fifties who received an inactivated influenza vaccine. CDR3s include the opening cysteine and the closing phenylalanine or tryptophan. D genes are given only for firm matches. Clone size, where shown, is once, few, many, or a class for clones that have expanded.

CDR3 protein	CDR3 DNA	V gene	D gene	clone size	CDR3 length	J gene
CASSSRSNEQFF	TGTGCCAGCAGCTCCCGCAGCAATGAGCAGTTCTTC	TRBV9	-	-	12	TRBJ2-1
CASSRSTLPGANVLTF	TGTGCCAGCAGTCGATCCACACTCCCTGGGGCCAACGTCCTGACTTTC	TRBV7-9	-	few	16	TRBJ2-6
CATSRVRQGTTAFRTDTQYF	TGTGCCACCAGCAGGGTTAGACAGGGGACCACAGCGTTCCGCACAGATACGCAGTATTTT	TRBV15	TRBD1	-	20	TRBJ2-3
CAISESAVLNPGSGANVLTF	TGTGCCATCAGTGAGTCGGCCGTCCTAAATCCCGGGTCTGGGGCCAACGTCCTGACTTTC	TRBV10-3	-	-	20	TRBJ2-6
CSVDPRLADVQEQYF	TGCAGCGTTGATCCCCGCCTAGCGGACGTACAGGAGCAGTACTTC	TRBV29-1	TRBD2	-	15	TRBJ2-7
CSVSPASEQYF	TGCAGTGTTAGTCCTGCCAGCGAGCAGTACTTC	TRBV20-1	-	few	11	TRBJ2-7
CASRFSDRGQGYTF	TGTGCCAGCAGATTTTCTGACCGGGGCCAGGGCTACACCTTC	TRBV12-3/TRBV12-4	-	few	14	TRBJ1-2
CASSPAGGVAKNIQYF	TGTGCCAGCAGCCCTGCGGGGGGAGTAGCCAAAAACATTCAGTACTTC	TRBV5-6	TRBD2	-	16	TRBJ2-4
CASSPDGATPHVRYF	TGTGCCAGCAGCCCGGACGGCGCCACTCCACACGTGAGATATTTT	TRBV9	-	few	15	TRBJ2-3
CASSKEGTIPSPLHF	TGTGCCAGCAGTAAGGAAGGGACTATCCCCTCACCCCTCCACTTT	TRBV12-3/TRBV12-4	-	-	15	TRBJ1-6
CASSYAGRDSYEQYF	TGTGCCAGCAGTTACGCCGGGCGTGACTCCTACGAGCAGTACTTC	TRBV6-5	-	-	15	TRBJ2-7
CASSVARWGRSGGNTIYF	TGTGCCAGCAGCGTAGCGCGTTGGGGCCGGTCTGGTGGAAACACCATATATTTT	TRBV9	-	-	18	TRBJ1-3
CASSIRSGGAYNEQFF	TGTGCCAGCAGCATTAGGAGCGGGGGGGCCTACAATGAGCAGTTCTTC	TRBV7-2	TRBD2	many	16	TRBJ2-1
CASSSRGGLYEQYF	TGTGCCAGCAGTTCAAGGGGCGGTCTCTACGAGCAGTACTTC	TRBV27	-	-	14	TRBJ2-7
CASSPILAGDYNEQFF	TGTGCCAGCAGCCCCATACTTGCGGGTGATTACAATGAGCAGTTCTTC	TRBV7-8	-	-	16	TRBJ2-1
CASSLKSGNTIYF	TGTGCCAGCAGCTTGAAGTCTGGAAACACCATATATTTT	TRBV5-8	-	many	13	TRBJ1-3
CASSQEADDSSYEQYF	TGCGCCAGCAGCCAGGAGGCCGACGACAGCTCCTACGAGCAGTACTTC	TRBV4-3	-	-	16	TRBJ2-7
CSARDQGGESSYEQYF	TGCAGTGCTAGAGATCAAGGGGGCGAGAGCTCCTACGAGCAGTACTTC	TRBV20-1	TRBD1	few	16	TRBJ2-7
CASSQSLAGVKYNEQFF	TGTGCCAGCAGTCAAAGCCTAGCGGGAGTTAAATACAATGAGCAGTTCTTC	TRBV3-1	TRBD2	-	17	TRBJ2-1
CASSFTGVPLNTGELFF	TGTGCCAGCAGTTTTACAGGGGTCCCCCTCAACACCGGGGAGCTGTTTTTT	TRBV7-2	TRBD1	-	17	TRBJ2-2
CASTAHARDTEAFF	TGTGCCAGCACCGCACATGCTAGAGATACTGAAGCTTTCTTT	TRBV6-2/TRBV6-3	-	-	14	TRBJ1-1
CASSLAVGWNTEAFF	TGTGCCAGCAGTTTAGCAGTCGGCTGGAACACTGAAGCTTTCTTT	TRBV12-3/TRBV12-4	-	few	15	TRBJ1-1
CASSSPQGFGSYNEQFF	TGTGCCAGCAGCTCTCCCCAGGGATTCGGCTCCTACAATGAGCAGTTCTTC	TRBV7-2	-	few	17	TRBJ2-1
CSVQDTGELFF	TGCAGCGTACAGGACACCGGGGAGCTGTTTTTT	TRBV29-1	-	-	11	TRBJ2-2
CASSYSGGDYGYTF	TGTGCCAGCAGTTACTCAGGGGGAGACTATGGCTACACCTTC	TRBV6-5	-	few	14	TRBJ1-2
CASSQLAGNNEQFF	TGTGCCAGCAGCCAACTAGCTGGTAACAATGAGCAGTTCTTC	TRBV12-3/TRBV12-4	-	many	14	TRBJ2-1
CASSLSSGRGETQYF	TGCGCCAGCAGCTTGTCAAGCGGCCGGGGGGAGACCCAGTACTTC	TRBV5-1	-	-	15	TRBJ2-5
CSVEIRLVYNEQFF	TGCAGCGTTGAAATTCGGCTAGTTTACAATGAGCAGTTCTTC	TRBV29-1	-	many	14	TRBJ2-1